The 17 T cell receptor beta chains below come from one sample, sequenced in a study of shared clonotypes between healthy human individuals. The assay was immunoSEQ multiplex PCR, and TCRdb's table has in-frame clones only and misses some. The sample has around 1.5 million clones; 95% to 99% are singletons. Sequenced: naive CD4+ T cells sorted from blood. As to subset: CD45RA+ positively selected. These receptors were collected from a man between 25 and 39 years old in good health.

The chain has TRBV5-8 and TRBJ2-6, with a possible D match to TRBD1 (7 bases). Germline assignment: CDR1 SGHTS and CDR2 YDEGEE. The CDR3 totals 16 residues. Trimming cost V 10 bases and J 0 bases, with 17 bases left between them. The DNA for the CDR3 is TGTGCCCGGCGGGGCAGGGGGATCTCTGGGGCCAACGTCCTGACTTTC. Protein product: CARRGRGISGANVLTF.

The V and J genes are TRBV7-2 and TRBJ1-2, with D perhaps matching TRBD1 (5 bases). Trimming took off 2 bases at V and 2 bases at J, with 9 bases between the two ends. The germline V gene has CDR1 SGHTA and CDR2 FQGNSA. The CDR3 is 14 residues long. The CDR3 DNA is TGTGCCAGCAGCTTATCCCCAGGGAACTATGGCTACACCTTC. Translated, it gives CASSLSPGNYGYTF. Based on the CDR3 plus reference TRBV7-2 and TRBJ1-2, the full variable domain is GAGVSQSPSNKVTEKGKDVELRCDPISGHTALYWYRQSLGQGLEFLIYFQGNSAPDKSGLPSDRFSAERTGGSVSTLTIQRTQQEDSAVYLCASSLSPGNYGYTFGSGTRLTVV.

The chain is built from TRBV5-5 and TRBJ2-5; D unresolved. V was shortened by 4 bases and J by 7 bases, with 17 bases between the two germline ends. Germline CDR1 and CDR2: SGHKS and YYEKEE (reference sequence). This CDR3 spans 14 amino acids. In DNA form, the CDR3 reads TGTGCCAGCAGCGCAGGATCTGGTCGCGGGACCCAGTACTTC. Encoded protein: CASSAGSGRGTQYF.

The chain links TRBV18 to TRBJ2-5, with 7 bases lining up with TRBD1. Losses at the gene ends were 3 bases for V and 7 bases for J; bases not matched to a gene: 8. Germline-derived CDR1 and CDR2 are KGHSH and LQKENI. This CDR3 is built from 14 residues. The CDR3 loop is CASSPGQAAATQYF. The CDR3 DNA follows: TGTGCCAGCTCACCCGGACAGGCCGCGGCGACCCAGTACTTC.

This rearrangement joins TRBV5-6 to TRBJ1-2, with 7 bases lining up with TRBD1. This CDR3 region has 12 residues. With 2 bases clipped from V and 6 bases from J, the junction kept 1 base outside the gene matches. The germline V gene encodes CDR1 SGHDT and CDR2 YYEEEE. The CDR3 nucleotides are TGTGCCAGCAGCTTTAGGGGGCATGGCTACACCTTC. Translation gives CASSFRGHGYTF.

The rearrangement joins TRBV19 to TRBJ2-5; D is uncertain. Trimming removed 10 bases at V and 1 base at J, with 16 bases between. This CDR3 has 14 amino acids. Germline CDR1 and CDR2: LNHDA and SQIVND (reference sequence). Written as DNA, the CDR3 is TGTGCCACTACCCACGAGTTGGGCCAAGAGACCCAGTACTTC. It specifies CATTHELGQETQYF.

On this clone itself: Within the sample, other DNA sequences also encode this same CDR3. The chain employs TRBV5-1 and TRBJ2-7, with 7 bases lining up with TRBD1. The V segment lost 4 bases and the J segment 0 bases; nucleotides outside the gene matches: 7. Germline V CDR1 and CDR2: SGHRS, YFSETQ. The CDR3 sequence is 15 residues long. CDR3 DNA sequence: TGCGCCAGCAGCCCCTCGGGGACAGCCTCCTACGAGCAGTACTTC. Its protein product is CASSPSGTASYEQYF.

The rearrangement links TRBV7-2 to TRBJ2-1; D remains unclear. This CDR3 is 14 amino acids long. Trimming took off 3 bases at V and 8 bases at J, with 14 bases between the two ends. Germline V gene sequence: CDR1 SGHTA, CDR2 FQGNSA. The DNA of the CDR3 is TGTGCCAGCAGCTTGAATTTCGTAGCCTATGAGCAGTTCTTC. This translates into CASSLNFVAYEQFF.

The chain recombines TRBV2 with TRBJ1-1, with TRBD1 matching 12 bases. Losses at the gene ends were 6 bases for V and 1 base for J; bases not matched to a gene: 6. This CDR3 spans 16 amino acids. Germline V gene data show CDR1 as SNHLY and CDR2 as FYNNEI. CDR3 in amino acids: CASRLGDRGPNTEAFF. CDR3 DNA: TGTGCCAGCAGGTTGGGGGACAGGGGGCCGAACACTGAAGCTTTCTTT.

The CDR3 coding sequence is TGTGCCAGCAGCTTGGGGTTAGCAGGAATCTACGAGCAGTACTTC. Translation: CASSLGLAGIYEQYF. J is TRBJ2-5 and V is TRBV5-5; D is unclear. The DNA end is more similar to TRBJ2-7, so the J call may be wrong. The length of the CDR3 is 15 residues. Germline V gene sequence: CDR1 SGHKS, CDR2 YYEKEE (reference sequence).

Concerning this clone itself: The sample contains more than one DNA sequence encoding this CDR3. This chain uses TRBV5-1 with TRBJ2-5; D not resolved. The V end was cut by 0 bases, the J end by 2 bases, with 8 bases between. The CDR3 has 14 amino acids. CDR1 and CDR2 (germline): SGHRS, YFSETQ. The CDR3 here is CASSLGAVQETQYF. As DNA, the CDR3 is TGCGCCAGCAGCTTGGGGGCGGTACAAGAGACCCAGTACTTC.

The rearrangement uses TRBV15 and TRBJ1-5; 7 nucleotides match TRBD1. J gave up 3 bases and V 5 bases, and 10 bases lay outside the gene matches. This CDR3 has 16 amino acids. Germline lookup yields CDR1 LNHNV and CDR2 YYDKDF (reference sequence). The CDR3 coding sequence is TGTGCCACCAGCCAGCAGGGACAGAGGTTCAATCAGCCCCAGCATTTT. Protein: CATSQQGQRFNQPQHF.

The gene calls are TRBV9 and TRBJ1-3; D call uncertain. The V end was cut by 0 bases, the J end by 1 base, with 8 bases between. Germline V gene data show CDR1 as SGDLS and CDR2 as YYNGEE. This CDR3 is 15 amino acids long. CDR3 protein: CASSVDLPSGNTIYF. The CDR3 nucleotides read TGTGCCAGCAGCGTAGATCTCCCGTCTGGAAACACCATATATTTT.

This chain uses TRBV7-9 with TRBJ2-5; 13 bases agree with TRBD2. The CDR3 covers 16 residues. Germline V gene data show CDR1 as SEHNR and CDR2 as FQNEAQ (reference sequence). The V segment lost 5 bases and the J segment 3 bases; nucleotides outside the gene matches: 6. The CDR3 sequence is CASSPQGLAGEETQYF. Written as DNA, the CDR3 is TGTGCCAGCAGCCCACAAGGACTAGCGGGAGAAGAGACCCAGTACTTC.

This chain links TRBV2 with TRBJ2-2; 7 bases map to TRBD2. Per germline, CDR1 SNHLY and CDR2 FYNNEI. V was pared by 7 bases and J by 5 bases, with 4 bases of the junction left unmatched. The CDR3 has 13 amino acids. CDR3 residues: CASKWEGTGELFF. CDR3 DNA sequence: TGTGCCAGCAAATGGGAGGGGACCGGGGAGCTGTTTTTT. Based on the CDR3 plus reference TRBV2 and TRBJ2-2, the full variable domain is EPEVTQTPSHQVTQMGQEVILRCVPISNHLYFYWYRQILGQKVEFLVSFYNNEISEKSEIFDDQFSVERPDGSNFTLKIRSTKLEDSAMYFCASKWEGTGELFFGEGSRLTVL.

This sequence joins TRBV10-3 and TRBJ2-1; 7 bases align to TRBD1. This CDR3 comprises 13 residues. Germline V gives CDR1 ENHRY, CDR2 SYGVKD. V gave up 1 base and J gave up 8 bases; unmatched junction bases: 2. The CDR3 DNA reads as TGTGCCATCAGTGAGTACAGGGGTGATGAGCAGTTCTTC. Its protein product is CAISEYRGDEQFF.

V is TRBV7-2 and J is TRBJ1-1; TRBD1 matches at 8 bases. This CDR3 is built from 14 residues. The V gene end was trimmed by 5 bases and the J gene end by 3 bases; junction bases not matched to a gene: 5. Germline V CDR1 and CDR2: SGHTA, FQGNSA. The CDR3 nucleotides are TGTGCCAGCAGCACCGGGACAGGATACACTGAAGCTTTCTTT. Translation gives CASSTGTGYTEAFF.